This T cell receptor (beta chain) was sequenced in a study of cytomegalovirus exposure and HLA in healthy donors. In the study overall: Prior work identified 95 million to 120 million unique TCR beta sequences in around 170 million T cells. Study outcomes and limitations: No immune exposure information besides CMV serostatus was available. Cytomegalovirus status was reportedly diagnosed by the classifier with high specificity and sensitivity. The study recorded more than 150 TCR beta chains that were cytomegalovirus-associated.

As regards this clone: The antigen is unknown.

Amplification used 60 Vbeta primers and 13 Jbeta primers. Clones were sequenced by immunoSEQ multiplex PCR, and TCRdb holds only the in-frame ones, with some missing. The sample carries roughly 160,000 clones, about 80% recorded once. The CDR3 runs 15 residues. Germline V CDR1 and CDR2: SGHTA, FQGNSA. Trimming took off 1 base at V and 8 bases at J, with 14 bases between the two ends. The TCR originated in a man aged 18-30 years in good health and CMV-seropositive. The sequenced material came from PBMCs. The V gene is TRBV7-2, the J gene TRBJ1-4, with D uncertain. The CDR3 DNA sequence: TGTGCCAGCAGCTTAGTTCCCCTCAGAGGGGAAAAACTGTTTTTT. Its translation is CASSLVPLRGEKLFF.